This T cell receptor (beta chain) was sequenced in a study of Graves' ophthalmopathy and Graves' hyperthyroidism. Trimming pared 3 bases from V and 7 bases from J, leaving 10 bases between. CDR1 is MNHNS and CDR2 is SASEGT in the germline V gene. The CDR3 contains 12 residues. Fresh peripheral blood, around 10 ml, was the PBMC source. CDR3 regions of TCR beta were amplified from RNA transcripts. In the first round, RT-PCR was carried out with HTBI primers, and a multiplex PCR formed the second round. TCRdb independently ran MiXCR on the multiplex PCR reads; one entry per CDR3 protein. Of hundreds of thousands of distinct CDR3 sequences in the sample, roughly 15% are singletons; the top ten hold around 7%. This clonotype was seen at least ten times.

The chain has TRBV6-1 and TRBJ2-7; D not resolved. The specimen was peripheral blood. This clonotype was sampled from a woman in her late teens or twenties with stable Graves' hyperthyroidism. CDR3 sequence: CASSDGPREQYF. CDR3 DNA sequence: TGTGCCAGCAGTGACGGACCCAGGGAGCAGTACTTC.